The clone carrying this T cell receptor beta chain was detected a few times. Its specificity is not known. The data were obtained in a study of T cells after yellow fever vaccination. Study-wide results and limits: Researchers noted that a small share of clonotypes showed up in both CD4 and CD8 compartments.

MiXCR, applied by TCRdb to the 5' RACE reads, yields one record per CDR3 protein. The table shows about 320,000 distinct CDR3 sequences, with 3.5% to 4.5% occurring only once. Germline CDR1 is LGHNA and CDR2 is YSLEER. The CDR3 is 17 residues long. V gave up 3 bases and J gave up 7 bases, with 19 bases separating them. The source was PBMCs, collected 15 days after the yellow fever booster vaccination. This rearrangement joins TRBV4-3 to TRBJ1-6; D ambiguous. The TCR comes from a man aged 18 to 29 who received the YFV17D yellow fever vaccine. CDR3 in amino acids: CASSHASHRVGNSPLHF. CDR3 bases: TGCGCCAGCAGCCATGCTTCCCATAGGGTTGGAAATTCACCCCTCCACTTT.